A selection of T cell receptor beta chains follows, all from one sample in a study of post-analysis software for immune sequencing data. TCRdb independently ran MiXCR on the PCR reads; one entry per CDR3 protein. This table has about 460,000 distinct CDR3 sequences, less than 45% appearing once. The sequencing sample was made of blood. Every receptor here comes from a girl between 5 and 17 years old with multiple sclerosis. The CDR3 runs from the conserved cysteine through the conserved F or W. A D gene is named only where the DNA matches it firmly. Expanded clones get a size class; other rows say once, few or many, or leave the size out.

D gene	J gene	V gene	clone size	CDR3 DNA	CDR3 protein
.	TRBJ2-1	TRBV24-1	few	TGTGCCACCAGTGACAGGGGAGACTACAATGAGCAGTTCTTC	CATSDRGDYNEQFF
TRBD1	TRBJ2-1	TRBV7-2	.	TGTGCCAGCAGCTCTACAGGGGCGGATGAGCAGTTCTTC	CASSSTGADEQFF
.	TRBJ2-7	TRBV28	many	TGTGCCAGCAGTTTGGACGGCTCCTACGAGCAGTACTTC	CASSLDGSYEQYF
.	TRBJ2-1	TRBV6-6	.	TGTGCCAGCAGTTACGAGATAGCGGCCAACAATGAGCAGTTCTTC	CASSYEIAANNEQFF
.	TRBJ2-5	TRBV6-5	.	TGTGCCAGCAGCCCGTTTGACGTATCTCCGCAAGAGACCCAGTACTTC	CASSPFDVSPQETQYF
.	TRBJ1-2	TRBV27	.	TGTGCCAGCAAGATCACAGGACGGGGGCACTATGGCTACACCTTC	CASKITGRGHYGYTF
TRBD1	TRBJ2-7	TRBV28	.	TGTGCCAGCAGTCTCCCTGCTGGGACAGGGGGCGAGCAGTACTTC	CASSLPAGTGGEQYF
.	TRBJ1-5	TRBV2	.	TGTGCCAGCACGGTAAATAGGGGGGGTTCCAATCAGCCCCAGCATTTT	CASTVNRGGSNQPQHF
.	TRBJ2-4	TRBV10-3	.	TGTGCCATCAGTGCCGCCTTCGGAGAGGGTAGGGAAAAAAACATTCAGTACTTC	CAISAAFGEGREKNIQYF
TRBD1	TRBJ2-7	TRBV20-1	few	TGCAGTGCTAGGGGGACAGGGCCCCACGAGCAGTACTTC	CSARGTGPHEQYF
.	TRBJ2-3	TRBV6-1	.	TGTGCCAGCAGACAACACCGGGACTCCAGCACAGATACGCAGTATTTT	CASRQHRDSSTDTQYF
TRBD2	TRBJ2-5	TRBV7-9	.	TGTGCCAGCAGCTTGGTCCTAGCGGGGGTTCAAGAGACCCAGTACTTC	CASSLVLAGVQETQYF
.	TRBJ2-1	TRBV3-1	few	TGTGCCAGCGGGGGGGCGGCTTCCTACAATGAGCAGTTCTTC	CASGGAASYNEQFF
TRBD2	TRBJ2-3	TRBV20-1	once	TGCAGTGCTAGAGCCGGACTAGCGGTTACTAGCACAGATACGCAGTATTTT	CSARAGLAVTSTDTQYF
TRBD2	TRBJ2-1	TRBV20-1	.	TGCAGTGCTGGCGGGACTAGATCTTACAATGAGCAGTTCTTC	CSAGGTRSYNEQFF
TRBD1	TRBJ2-3	TRBV6-5	.	TGTGCCAGCAGTGGAGGACAGGTCACAGCTACGCAGTATTTT	CASSGGQVTATQYF
.	TRBJ1-6	TRBV6-5	few	TGTGCCAGCAGTTACTCGTGGACAGCTAGCTCCTATAATTCACCCCTCCACTTT	CASSYSWTASSYNSPLHF
TRBD2	TRBJ2-1	TRBV20-1	few	TGCAGTGCTACCACTACGGGAGGGCCCTCCTACAATGAGCAGTTCTTC	CSATTTGGPSYNEQFF
TRBD1	TRBJ1-1	TRBV27	few	TGTGCCAGCAGCTCACAGGGGCTCGGGACTGAAGCTTTCTTT	CASSSQGLGTEAFF
.	TRBJ1-5	TRBV27	.	TGTGCCAGCCCGTTGATGTCACACAATCAGCCCCAGCATTTT	CASPLMSHNQPQHF
.	TRBJ2-7	TRBV20-1	.	TGCAGTGCGAACAGGCGCCGAAAGACCTACGAGCAGTACTTC	CSANRRRKTYEQYF
.	TRBJ2-7	TRBV5-1	.	TGCGCCAGCAGCTGGCTCGGGATCAATGAGCGGTACTTC	CASSWLGINERYF
.	TRBJ2-3	TRBV12-3/TRBV12-4	few	TGTGCCAGCAGTTTTGTGGTCGGGCTAGCCTCAGATACGCAGTATTTT	CASSFVVGLASDTQYF
.	TRBJ1-2	TRBV18	.	TGTGCCAGCTCACACCAGGCTACCGGGACGCGGGGCTACACCTTC	CASSHQATGTRGYTF
TRBD2	TRBJ2-3	TRBV29-1	once	TGCAGCGCCCAGGGACTAGCGGGAGGCCGGTGGGGGCAGTATTTT	CSAQGLAGGRWGQYF
TRBD1	TRBJ2-7	TRBV12-3/TRBV12-4	few	TGTGCCAGCAAATACTACGACAGGGGATTGGACGAGCAGTACTTC	CASKYYDRGLDEQYF
.	TRBJ2-1	TRBV10-2	few	TGCGCCAGCAGTGGGCAGGTTGAGCAGTTCTTC	CASSGQVEQFF
.	TRBJ1-1	TRBV6-5	.	TGTGCCAGCAGCCGCGGGCGGGGGGGGATCACTGAAGCTTTCTTT	CASSRGRGGITEAFF
TRBD1	TRBJ1-1	TRBV29-1	few	TGCAGCGGTCGGCAGGGGGCGAGGACTGAAGCTTTCTTT	CSGRQGARTEAFF
TRBD1	TRBJ2-5	TRBV24-1	few	TGTGCCACCAGTGCCCCAGGGGGCCAAGAGACCCAGTACTTC	CATSAPGGQETQYF
TRBD1	TRBJ1-2	TRBV12-3/TRBV12-4	.	TGTGCCAGCAGTTTGTTTTTACAGGGGGCTGGCTATGGCTACACCTTC	CASSLFLQGAGYGYTF
.	TRBJ2-1	TRBV20-1	few	TGCAGTGCACCGACAGGGGCGGGGGATGAGCAGTTCTTC	CSAPTGAGDEQFF
TRBD2	TRBJ2-1	TRBV20-1	.	TGCAGTGCTTCCGCGACTAGCCCTCCCTACAATGAGCAGTTCTTC	CSASATSPPYNEQFF
TRBD1	TRBJ1-1	TRBV12-3/TRBV12-4	.	TGTGCCAGCAGTTTAGCGGACAGGGATCGGGCTTTCTTT	CASSLADRDRAFF
.	TRBJ1-5	TRBV6-6	few	TGTGCCAGCAGAGACTTAGACAGCCTCAATCAGCCCCAGCATTTT	CASRDLDSLNQPQHF
TRBD2	TRBJ2-3	TRBV18	few	TGTGCCAGCTCACCAAGGGCTAGCGGGAGTCCGGATACGCAGTATTTT	CASSPRASGSPDTQYF
.	TRBJ1-4	TRBV4-2	.	TGTGCCAGCAGCCCTGGCGGGTCAACTAATGAAAAACTGTTTTTT	CASSPGGSTNEKLFF
.	TRBJ2-7	TRBV11-2	few	TGTGCCAGCAGCCCTCGATGGGGGAGAGAAGTCTACGAGCAGTACTTC	CASSPRWGREVYEQYF
TRBD1	TRBJ2-1	TRBV9	.	TGTGCCAGCAGCGTAGAGGGGACAGGGGTCTCCTACAATGAGCAGTTCTTC	CASSVEGTGVSYNEQFF
.	TRBJ2-4	TRBV20-1	.	TGCAGCCCCGAGCCGGGACAATTTCCCAAAAACATTCAGTACTTC	CSPEPGQFPKNIQYF
TRBD2	TRBJ2-5	TRBV29-1	few	TGCAGCGCCCAACTAGCGGGAGCGGAGACCCAGTACTTC	CSAQLAGAETQYF
TRBD1	TRBJ1-2	TRBV20-1	.	TGCAGTGCTAGGCCAAAGACAGGGGACGGCTATGGCTACACCTTC	CSARPKTGDGYGYTF
TRBD2	TRBJ2-1	TRBV2	.	TGTGCCAGCAGGGCCACTAGCGTCAATGAGCAGTTCTTC	CASRATSVNEQFF
TRBD2	TRBJ2-1	TRBV3-1	.	TGTGCCAGCAGCTCCGGGACTAGCGGAGGGAGCTCCTACAATGAGCAGTTCTTC	CASSSGTSGGSSYNEQFF
.	TRBJ2-7	TRBV20-1	few	TGCAGTGCTAGTTCGGGAGTGTTCCACGAGCAGTACTTC	CSASSGVFHEQYF
TRBD2	TRBJ2-1	TRBV10-3	few	TGTGCCATCAGTGATGCACTAGCGAACAATGAGCAGTTCTTC	CAISDALANNEQFF
TRBD1	TRBJ1-5	TRBV6-5	.	TGTGCCAGCAGGGAGCGGACAGGGGGCGCGGGTCAGCCCCAGCATTTT	CASRERTGGAGQPQHF
TRBD2	TRBJ2-1	TRBV29-1	.	TGCAGCGTTACCCCACCCGGGGGGGCCTACAATGAGCAGTTCTTC	CSVTPPGGAYNEQFF
TRBD2	TRBJ2-3	TRBV7-9	.	TGTGCCAGCAGCCCACTAAATAGCGGGCCGCTCACAGATACGCAGTATTTT	CASSPLNSGPLTDTQYF
.	TRBJ1-5	TRBV12-3/TRBV12-4	.	TGTGCCAGCAGCAAGGAGTTACTTAGCAATCAGCCCCAGCATTTT	CASSKELLSNQPQHF